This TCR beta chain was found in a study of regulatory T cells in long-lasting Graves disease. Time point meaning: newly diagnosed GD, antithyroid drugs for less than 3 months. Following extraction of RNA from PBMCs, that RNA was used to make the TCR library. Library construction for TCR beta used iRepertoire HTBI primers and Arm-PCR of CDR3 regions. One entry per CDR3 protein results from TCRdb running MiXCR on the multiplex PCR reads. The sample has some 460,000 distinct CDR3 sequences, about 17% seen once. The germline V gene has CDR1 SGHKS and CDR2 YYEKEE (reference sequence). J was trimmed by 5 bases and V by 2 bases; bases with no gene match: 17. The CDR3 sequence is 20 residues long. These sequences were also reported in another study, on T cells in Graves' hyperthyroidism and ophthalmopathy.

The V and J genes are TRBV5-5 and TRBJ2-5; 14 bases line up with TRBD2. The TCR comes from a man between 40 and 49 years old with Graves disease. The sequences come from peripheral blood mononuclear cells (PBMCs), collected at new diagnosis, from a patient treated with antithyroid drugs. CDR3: CASSFTGTSGRTSRKETQYF. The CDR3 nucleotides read TGTGCCAGCAGCTTTACCGGGACTAGCGGGAGAACTTCGCGGAAGGAGACCCAGTACTTC.